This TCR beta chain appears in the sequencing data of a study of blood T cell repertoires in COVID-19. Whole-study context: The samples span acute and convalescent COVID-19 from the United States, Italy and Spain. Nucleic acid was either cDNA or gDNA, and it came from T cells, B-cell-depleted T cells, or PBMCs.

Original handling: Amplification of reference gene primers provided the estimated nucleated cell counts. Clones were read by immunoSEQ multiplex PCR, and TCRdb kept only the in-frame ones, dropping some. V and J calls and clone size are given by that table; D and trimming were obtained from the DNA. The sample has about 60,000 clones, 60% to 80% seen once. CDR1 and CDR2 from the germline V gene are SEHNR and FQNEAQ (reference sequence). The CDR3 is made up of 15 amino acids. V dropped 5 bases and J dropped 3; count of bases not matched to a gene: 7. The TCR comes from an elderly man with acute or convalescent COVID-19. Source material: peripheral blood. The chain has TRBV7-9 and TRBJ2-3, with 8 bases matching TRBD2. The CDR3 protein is CASSPRAGGTDTQYF. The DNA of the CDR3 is TGTGCCAGCAGCCCCCGGGCGGGAGGTACAGATACGCAGTATTTT. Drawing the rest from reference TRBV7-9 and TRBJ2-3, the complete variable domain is DTGVSQNPRHKITKRGQNVTFRCDPISEHNRLYWYRQTLGQGPEFLTYFQNEAQLEKSRLLSDRFSAERPKGSFSTLEIQRTEQGDSAMYLCASSPRAGGTDTQYFGPGTRLTVL.